This entry features one T cell receptor beta chain sequence. The J segment lost 6 bases and the V segment lost 7 bases, leaving 10 bases of the junction unmatched. This CDR3 has 15 amino acids. Germline V gene lookup returns CDR1 LNHDA and CDR2 SQIVND (reference sequence). The entry originates in a study of blood T cell repertoires in COVID-19. Seattle enrolled patients during active infection and tracked them longitudinally. Produced via immunoSEQ multiplex PCR; TCRdb's table is partial and in-frame only. The repertoire holds some 260,000 clones, 80% to 90% seen once, with more than 8.5% in the top ten.

This receptor was obtained from a woman aged 70-85 years with COVID-19, enrolled during active disease. This chain connects TRBV19 to TRBJ2-1; TRBD2 matches at 9 bases. The sample comprised peripheral blood. The CDR3 loop reads CASTLGLAGTNEQFF. The CDR3 DNA reads as TGTGCCAGTACCCTCGGGCTAGCGGGAACCAATGAGCAGTTCTTC.